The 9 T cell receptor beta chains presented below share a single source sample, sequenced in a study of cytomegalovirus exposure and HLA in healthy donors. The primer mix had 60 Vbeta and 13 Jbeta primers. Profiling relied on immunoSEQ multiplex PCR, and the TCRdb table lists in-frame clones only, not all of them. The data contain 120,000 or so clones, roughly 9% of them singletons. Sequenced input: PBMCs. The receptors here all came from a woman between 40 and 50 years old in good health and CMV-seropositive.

The CDR3, as DNA: TGTGCCAGCAGCCCCGGGGGGGCCGGAGATACGCAGTATTTT. The encoded protein is CASSPGGAGDTQYF. V and J are TRBV11-3 and TRBJ2-3, with TRBD2 identical over 8 bases. The germline V gene has CDR1 SGHNT and CDR2 YENEEA. Trimming at V came to 5 bases and at J to 5 bases, leaving 6 bases not matched to a gene. The CDR3 sequence is 14 residues long. The entire variable domain, with the rest obtained from reference TRBV11-3 and TRBJ2-3, is as follows: EAGVVQSPRYKIIEKKQPVAFWCNPISGHNTLYWYLQNLGQGPELLIRYENEEAVDDSQLPKDRFSAERLKGVDSTLKIQPAELGDSAVYLCASSPGGAGDTQYFGPGTRLTVL.

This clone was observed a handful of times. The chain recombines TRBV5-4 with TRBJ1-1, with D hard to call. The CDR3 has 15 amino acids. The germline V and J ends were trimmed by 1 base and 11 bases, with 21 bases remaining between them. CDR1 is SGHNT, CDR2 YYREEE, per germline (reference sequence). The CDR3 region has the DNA TGTGCCAGCAGCTTGCGTGAGGGAATCCCCGCCGGGGCTTTCTTT. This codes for CASSLREGIPAGAFF. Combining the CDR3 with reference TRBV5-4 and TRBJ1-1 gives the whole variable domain ETGVTQSPTHLIKTRGQQVTLRCSSQSGHNTVSWYQQALGQGPQFIFQYYREEENGRGNFPPRFSGLQFPNYSSELNVNALELDDSALYLCASSLREGIPAGAFFGQGTRLTVV.

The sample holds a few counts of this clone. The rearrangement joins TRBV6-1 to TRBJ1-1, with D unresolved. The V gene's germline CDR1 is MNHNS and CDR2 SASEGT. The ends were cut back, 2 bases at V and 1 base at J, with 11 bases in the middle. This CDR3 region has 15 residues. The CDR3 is CASSEPGRWNTEAFF. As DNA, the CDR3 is TGTGCCAGCAGTGAACCAGGAAGATGGAACACTGAAGCTTTCTTT.

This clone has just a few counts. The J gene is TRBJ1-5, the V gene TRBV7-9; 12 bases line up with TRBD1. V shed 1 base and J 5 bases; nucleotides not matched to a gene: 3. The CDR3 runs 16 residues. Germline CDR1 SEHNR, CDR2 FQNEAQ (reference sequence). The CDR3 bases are TGTGCCAGCAGCTTAGTGGGACAGGGGGCGCATCAGCCCCAGCATTTT. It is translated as CASSLVGQGAHQPQHF.

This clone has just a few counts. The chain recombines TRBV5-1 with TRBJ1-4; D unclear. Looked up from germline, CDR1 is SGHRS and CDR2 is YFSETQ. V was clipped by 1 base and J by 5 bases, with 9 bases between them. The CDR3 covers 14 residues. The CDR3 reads CASSLSQLNEKLFF. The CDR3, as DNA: TGCGCCAGCAGCTTGTCACAGCTCAATGAAAAACTGTTTTTT.

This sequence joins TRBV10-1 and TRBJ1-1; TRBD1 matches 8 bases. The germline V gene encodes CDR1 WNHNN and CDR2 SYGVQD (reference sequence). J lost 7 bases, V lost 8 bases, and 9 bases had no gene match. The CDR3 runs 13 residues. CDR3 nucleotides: TGCGCCAGCCGTGGACAGGGCTTTGATGAAGCTTTCTTT. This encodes CASRGQGFDEAFF.

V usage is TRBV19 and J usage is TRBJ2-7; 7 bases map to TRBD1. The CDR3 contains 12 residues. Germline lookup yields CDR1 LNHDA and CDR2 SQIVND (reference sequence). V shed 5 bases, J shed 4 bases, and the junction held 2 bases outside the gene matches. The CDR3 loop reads CASSSDRYEQYF. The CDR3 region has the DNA TGTGCCAGTAGTTCGGACAGGTACGAGCAGTACTTC.

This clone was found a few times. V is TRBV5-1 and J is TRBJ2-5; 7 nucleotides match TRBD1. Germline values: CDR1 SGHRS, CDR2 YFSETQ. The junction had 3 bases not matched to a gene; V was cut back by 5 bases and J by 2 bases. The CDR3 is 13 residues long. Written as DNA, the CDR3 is TGCGCCAGCAGTTCAGGGGGACAAGAGACCCAGTACTTC. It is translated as CASSSGGQETQYF.

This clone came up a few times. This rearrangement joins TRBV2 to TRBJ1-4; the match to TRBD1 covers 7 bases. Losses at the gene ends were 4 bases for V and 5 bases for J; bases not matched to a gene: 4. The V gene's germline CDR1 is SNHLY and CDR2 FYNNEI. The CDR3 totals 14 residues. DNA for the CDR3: TGTGCCAGCAGTGCCGGGACAGCAAATGAAAAACTGTTTTTT. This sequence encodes CASSAGTANEKLFF.